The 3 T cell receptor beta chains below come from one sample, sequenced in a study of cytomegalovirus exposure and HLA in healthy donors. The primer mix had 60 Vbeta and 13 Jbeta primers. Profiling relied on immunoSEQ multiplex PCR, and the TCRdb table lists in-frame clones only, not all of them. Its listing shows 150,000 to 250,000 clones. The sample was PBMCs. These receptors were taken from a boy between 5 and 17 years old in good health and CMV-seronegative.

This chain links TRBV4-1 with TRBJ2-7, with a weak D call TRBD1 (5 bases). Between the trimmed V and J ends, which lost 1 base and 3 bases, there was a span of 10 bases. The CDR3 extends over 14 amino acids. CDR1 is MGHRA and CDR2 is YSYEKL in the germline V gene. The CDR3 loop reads CASSQVGRNYEQYF. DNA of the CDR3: TGCGCCAGCAGCCAAGTGGGGCGAAACTACGAGCAGTACTTC.

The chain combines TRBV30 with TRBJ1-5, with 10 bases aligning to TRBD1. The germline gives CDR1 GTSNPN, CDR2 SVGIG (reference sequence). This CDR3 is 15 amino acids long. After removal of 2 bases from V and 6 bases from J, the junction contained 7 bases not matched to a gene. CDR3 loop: CAWSTGQGSGQPQHF. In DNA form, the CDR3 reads TGTGCCTGGAGTACGGGACAGGGGAGCGGTCAGCCCCAGCATTTT.

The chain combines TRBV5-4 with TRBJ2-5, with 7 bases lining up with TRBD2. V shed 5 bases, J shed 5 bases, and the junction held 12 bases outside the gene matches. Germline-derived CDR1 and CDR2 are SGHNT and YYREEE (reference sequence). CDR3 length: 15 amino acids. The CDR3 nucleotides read TGTGCCAGCAGTTCCCGGCTAGCGGTGGGGGAGACCCAGTACTTC. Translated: CASSSRLAVGETQYF.